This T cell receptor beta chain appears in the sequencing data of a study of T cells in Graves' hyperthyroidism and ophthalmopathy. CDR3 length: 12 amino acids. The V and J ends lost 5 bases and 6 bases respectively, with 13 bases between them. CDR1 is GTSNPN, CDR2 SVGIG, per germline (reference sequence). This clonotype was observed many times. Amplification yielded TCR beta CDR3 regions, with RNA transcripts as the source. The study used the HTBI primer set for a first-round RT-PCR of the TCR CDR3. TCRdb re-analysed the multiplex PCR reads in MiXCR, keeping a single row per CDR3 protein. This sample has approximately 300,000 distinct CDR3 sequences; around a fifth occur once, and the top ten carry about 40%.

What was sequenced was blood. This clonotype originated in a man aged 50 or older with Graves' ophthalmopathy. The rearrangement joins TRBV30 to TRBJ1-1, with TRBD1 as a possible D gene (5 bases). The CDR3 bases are TGTGCCTGGTTAGGCACGGGGGCTGAAGCTTTCTTT. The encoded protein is CAWLGTGAEAFF. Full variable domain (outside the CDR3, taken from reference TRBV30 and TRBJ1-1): SQTIHQWPATLVQPVGSPLSLECTVEGTSNPNLYWYRQAAGRGLQLLFYSVGIGQISSEVPQNLSASRPQDRQFILSSKKLLLSDSGFYLCAWLGTGAEAFFGQGTRLTVV.